This record concerns one T cell receptor (beta chain) sequence. This entry comes from a study of blood T cells in healthy people across ages. The V and J ends lost 5 bases and 1 base respectively, with 8 bases between them. Germline V gene lookup returns CDR1 SQVTM and CDR2 ANQGSEA. This CDR3 has 13 residues. The authors ran a second PCR of 7 to 11 cycles using a sample-barcoded 5' primer and a J-beta primer mix. TCRdb ran MiXCR on the 5' RACE reads and lists one entry per CDR3 protein. The sample carries hundreds of thousands of distinct CDR3 sequences, 24% recorded once. Total RNA was isolated from each sample in quantities of at least 6 micrograms. Another study also made use of these data, one on T cells of mothers and their children.

This clonotype originated in a boy aged 5-17 years in good health. Sequenced material: blood. This rearrangement joins TRBV29-1 to TRBJ2-2; the D gene could be TRBD1 or TRBD2 (5 bases each). The CDR3 reads CSVRGENTGELFF. The CDR3 nucleotides read TGCAGCGTTAGGGGAGAGAACACCGGGGAGCTGTTTTTT.